This TCR beta chain was retrieved from a study of T cell repertoires in aging, cancer and after chemotherapy. Rearranged V-D-J TRB sequences were amplified with a mixed TRB-A/B primer pool. TCRdb called the multiplex PCR reads again in MiXCR, with one record for every CDR3 protein. The data show some 2,100 distinct CDR3 sequences, 30% to 35% seen once. This clonotype appeared a few times. The CDR3 consists of 15 residues. Losses at the gene ends were 4 bases for V and 4 bases for J; bases not matched to a gene: 7. From germline, CDR1 is SGHRS and CDR2 YFSETQ. The template was genomic DNA from peripheral blood, not RNA.

This sequence was found in a human donor with a solid tumor. The rearrangement joins TRBV5-1 to TRBJ2-2; 7 nucleotides match TRBD1. Specimen: blood. CDR3: CASSTGQDGTGELFF. In nucleotides, the CDR3 is TGCGCCAGCAGCACCGGACAGGATGGCACCGGGGAGCTGTTTTTT.